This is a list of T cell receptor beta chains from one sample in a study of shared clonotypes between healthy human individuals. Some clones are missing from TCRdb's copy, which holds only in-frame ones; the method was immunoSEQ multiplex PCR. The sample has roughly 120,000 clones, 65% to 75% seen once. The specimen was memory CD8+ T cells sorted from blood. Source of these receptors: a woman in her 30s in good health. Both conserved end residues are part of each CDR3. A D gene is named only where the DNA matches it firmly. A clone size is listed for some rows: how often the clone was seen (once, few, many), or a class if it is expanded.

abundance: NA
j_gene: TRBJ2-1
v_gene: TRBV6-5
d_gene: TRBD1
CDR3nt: TGTGCCAGCAGTGTCGGGACAGGGGGCTGGAATGAGCAGTTCTTC
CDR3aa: CASSVGTGGWNEQFF

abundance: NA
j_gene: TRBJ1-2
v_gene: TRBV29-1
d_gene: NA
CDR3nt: TGCAGCGTTGAAGATGCGGGGAATAGTAACTATGGCTACACCTTC
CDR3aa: CSVEDAGNSNYGYTF

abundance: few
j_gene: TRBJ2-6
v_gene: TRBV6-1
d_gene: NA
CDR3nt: TGTGCCAGCAGTGCCCCTTCTGGGGCCAACGTCCTGACTTTC
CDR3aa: CASSAPSGANVLTF

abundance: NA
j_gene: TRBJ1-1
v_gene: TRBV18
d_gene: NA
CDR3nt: TGTGCCAGCTCACCCGGTTCGAGTAACACTGAAGCTTTCTTT
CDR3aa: CASSPGSSNTEAFF

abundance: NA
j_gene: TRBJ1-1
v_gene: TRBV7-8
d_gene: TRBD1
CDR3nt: TGTGCCAGCAGTTACACAGGGGAGAACACTGAAGCTTTCTTT
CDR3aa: CASSYTGENTEAFF

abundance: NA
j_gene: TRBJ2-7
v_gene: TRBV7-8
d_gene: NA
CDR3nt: TGTGCCAGCAGCCTCGAACTAGGGGTAGGGTACGAGCAGTACTTC
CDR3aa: CASSLELGVGYEQYF

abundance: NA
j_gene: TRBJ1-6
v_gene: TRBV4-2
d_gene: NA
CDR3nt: TGTGCCAGCAGCCACACCGTACCTACCGGGACATTGGCCTGGGTAGTCTCACCCCTCCACTTT
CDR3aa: CASSHTVPTGTLAWVVSPLHF

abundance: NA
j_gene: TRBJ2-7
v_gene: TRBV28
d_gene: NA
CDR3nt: TGTGCCAGCAGTTTATCAGGGTGGGACTACGAGCAGTACTTC
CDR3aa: CASSLSGWDYEQYF

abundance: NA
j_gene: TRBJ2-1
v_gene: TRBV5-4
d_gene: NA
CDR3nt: TGTGCCAGCAGCACACAGGGGGACTACTACAATGAGCAGTTCTTC
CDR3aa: CASSTQGDYYNEQFF

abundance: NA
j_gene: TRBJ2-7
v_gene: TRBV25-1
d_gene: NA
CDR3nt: TGTGCCAGCAGTGGCGGGCGTGAATACGAGCAGTACTTC
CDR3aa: CASSGGREYEQYF

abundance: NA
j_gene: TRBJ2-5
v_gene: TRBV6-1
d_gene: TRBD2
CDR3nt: TGTGCCAGCAGTGTTTTAGCGGGAGCATTGGAGACCCAGTACTTC
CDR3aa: CASSVLAGALETQYF

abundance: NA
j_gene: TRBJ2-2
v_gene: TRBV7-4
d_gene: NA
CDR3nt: TGTGCCAGCACTGGGACCGAGAACACCGGGGAGCTGTTTTTT
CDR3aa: CASTGTENTGELFF

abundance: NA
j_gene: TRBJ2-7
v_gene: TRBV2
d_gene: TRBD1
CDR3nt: TGTGCCAGTACCGGGACAGGGAACTACGAGCAGTACTTC
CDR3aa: CASTGTGNYEQYF

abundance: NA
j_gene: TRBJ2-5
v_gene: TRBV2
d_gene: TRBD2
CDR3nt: TGTGCCTACCCGCCGGGACTAGCGGGAAGGGAGACCCAGTACTTC
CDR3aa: CAYPPGLAGRETQYF

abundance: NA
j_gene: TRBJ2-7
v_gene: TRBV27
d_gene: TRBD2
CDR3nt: TGTGCCAGCAGTTCCACTCGACTAGCGGGCGCACTCTCCTACGAGCAGTACTTC
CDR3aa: CASSSTRLAGALSYEQYF

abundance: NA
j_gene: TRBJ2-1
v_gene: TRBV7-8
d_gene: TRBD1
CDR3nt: TGTGCCAGCGCTCTGACGGGACAGGGCTACAATGAGCAGTTCTTC
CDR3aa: CASALTGQGYNEQFF

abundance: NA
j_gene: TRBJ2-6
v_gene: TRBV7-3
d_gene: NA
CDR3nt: TGTGCCAGCAGCAGGGAGTCTGGGGCCAACGTCCTGACTTTC
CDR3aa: CASSRESGANVLTF

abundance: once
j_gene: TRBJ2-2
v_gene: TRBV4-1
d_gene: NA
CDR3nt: TGCGCCAGCCAACAGGGTCCAAAGGGCACCGGGGAGCTGTTTTTT
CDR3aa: CASQQGPKGTGELFF

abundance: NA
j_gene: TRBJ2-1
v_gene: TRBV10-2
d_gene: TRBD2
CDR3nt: TGCGCCAGCAGTGAGGATCCGGGACTAGTCGTCAATGAGCAGTTCTTC
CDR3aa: CASSEDPGLVVNEQFF

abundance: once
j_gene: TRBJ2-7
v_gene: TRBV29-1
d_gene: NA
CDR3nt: TGCAGCGTCCTCCCCCAGGGGTCCCTGAGCGAGCAGTACTTC
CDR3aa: CSVLPQGSLSEQYF